Listed below are T cell receptor beta chains from one sample, sequenced in a study of blood T cell repertoires in COVID-19. Repertoires were generated with immunoSEQ multiplex PCR, while TCRdb's copy carries only in-frame clones and drops some. This sample has 140,000 to 150,000 clones, with approximately 73% found just once. The sequenced sample was peripheral blood. These receptor sequences come from a man between 60 and 75 years old with acute or convalescent COVID-19. Each CDR3 is given with its conserved first and last residue. D genes are given only for firm matches. Expanded clones are given a class, and other clones once, few, many or no size at all.

clone size	J gene	D gene	V gene	CDR3 DNA	CDR3 protein
.	TRBJ2-7	TRBD2	TRBV4-2	TGTGCCAGCAGCCAGGGGACTAGCGGGAGCTTATCCTACGAGCAGTACTTC	CASSQGTSGSLSYEQYF
.	TRBJ2-7	.	TRBV4-2	TGTGCCAGCAGCCAAGGGGAAGGACTGTACGAGCAGTACTTC	CASSQGEGLYEQYF
.	TRBJ2-4	TRBD2	TRBV19	TGTGCCAGTAGTCCGACCAGGCTAGCGGGAGGGGCCAAAAACATTCAGTACTTC	CASSPTRLAGGAKNIQYF
once	TRBJ1-1	.	TRBV2	TGTGCCAGCAGGGGACTGATGGGGAACACTGAAGCTTTCTTT	CASRGLMGNTEAFF
.	TRBJ1-4	TRBD1	TRBV28	TGTGCCAGCAGTCCCCGGACAGGGAAGAGGGAAAAACTGTTTTTT	CASSPRTGKREKLFF
once	TRBJ1-2	.	TRBV5-4	TGTGCCAGCAGCTTACAGGGATTGAACTATGGCTACACCTTC	CASSLQGLNYGYTF
.	TRBJ2-2	.	TRBV7-8	TGTGCCAGCAGCGCGGGCCGTGGCGGGGAGCTGTTTTTT	CASSAGRGGELFF
.	TRBJ1-5	.	TRBV6-1	TGTGCCAGCAGTGAAGCGCGCTTATTTGGGGGGAGCAATCAGCCCCAGCATTTT	CASSEARLFGGSNQPQHF
.	TRBJ1-1	.	TRBV27	TGTGCCAGCAGTTTATTGGTGCAGGGTACTGAAGCTTTCTTT	CASSLLVQGTEAFF
.	TRBJ2-7	.	TRBV28	TGTGCCAGCAGTAGCGGGCGCTCCTACGAGCAGTACTTC	CASSSGRSYEQYF
few	TRBJ2-1	.	TRBV7-2	TGTGCCAGCAGCCTCACCGGACGGAGGGGCAATGAGCAGTTCTTC	CASSLTGRRGNEQFF
.	TRBJ2-2	.	TRBV30	TGTGCCTGGAGTGAGGGGTGGGCCGGGGAGCTGTTTTTT	CAWSEGWAGELFF
once	TRBJ2-1	TRBD2	TRBV28	TGTGCCAGCAGGCGACCCGGGACTAGCGGGAGCTACTACAATGAGCAGTTCTTC	CASRRPGTSGSYYNEQFF
.	TRBJ2-7	TRBD2	TRBV7-2	TGTGCCAGCAGGAGGAGTCCGGGACTAGCGGGTTCATACGAGCAGTACTTC	CASRRSPGLAGSYEQYF
.	TRBJ2-1	TRBD2	TRBV19	TGTGCCAGTGGGACTAGCGGGAGTTTCAATGAGCAGTTCTTC	CASGTSGSFNEQFF
.	TRBJ2-3	.	TRBV30	TGTGCCTGGAGTGCAGGTGCTAGCACAGATACGCAGTATTTT	CAWSAGASTDTQYF
.	TRBJ1-5	.	TRBV6-6	TGTGCCAGCACCGAAGGCCCAGGGGCGTTTAGTCAGCCCCAGCATTTT	CASTEGPGAFSQPQHF
.	TRBJ2-5	.	TRBV2	TGTGCCAGCAGAGGACAGCAAGAGACCCAGTACTTC	CASRGQQETQYF
.	TRBJ2-1	.	TRBV10-3	TGTGCCATCAGGTCCGGGACAAGTGAGCAGTTCTTC	CAIRSGTSEQFF
.	TRBJ2-2	.	TRBV21-1	TGTGCCAGCAGTGACAATCGACGGACCGGGGCCGGGGAGCTGTTTTTT	CASSDNRRTGAGELFF
.	TRBJ1-2	.	TRBV3-1/TRBV3-2	TGTGCCAGCAGCCAAGATCCAGGAGGCTATGGCTACACCTTC	CASSQDPGGYGYTF
.	TRBJ1-5	TRBD1	TRBV27	TGTGCCAGCAGCACGGCGGGACAGGGCAATCAGCCCCAGCATTTT	CASSTAGQGNQPQHF
.	TRBJ2-1	TRBD2	TRBV24-1	TGTGCCACCAGTGAGTCTAGCGGCAATCACAATGAGCAGTTCTTC	CATSESSGNHNEQFF
.	TRBJ2-3	TRBD2	TRBV27	TGTGCCAGCAGCCGTTTCCTAGCGGGGTCCACAGATACGCAGTATTTT	CASSRFLAGSTDTQYF
.	TRBJ2-7	TRBD2	TRBV29-1	TGCAGCGTTGTTATTACTAGCGGGATCGAGTACTTC	CSVVITSGIEYF